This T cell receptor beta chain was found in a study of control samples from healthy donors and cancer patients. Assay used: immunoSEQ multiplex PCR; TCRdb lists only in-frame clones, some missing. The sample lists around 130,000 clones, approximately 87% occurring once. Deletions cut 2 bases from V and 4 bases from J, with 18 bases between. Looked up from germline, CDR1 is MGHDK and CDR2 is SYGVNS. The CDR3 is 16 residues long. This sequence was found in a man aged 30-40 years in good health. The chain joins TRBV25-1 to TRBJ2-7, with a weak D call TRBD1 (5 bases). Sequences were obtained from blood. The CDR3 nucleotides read TGTGCCAGCAGTGAAGGGTCGGGCAGGGTAAGATACGAGCAGTACTTC. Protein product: CASSEGSGRVRYEQYF.